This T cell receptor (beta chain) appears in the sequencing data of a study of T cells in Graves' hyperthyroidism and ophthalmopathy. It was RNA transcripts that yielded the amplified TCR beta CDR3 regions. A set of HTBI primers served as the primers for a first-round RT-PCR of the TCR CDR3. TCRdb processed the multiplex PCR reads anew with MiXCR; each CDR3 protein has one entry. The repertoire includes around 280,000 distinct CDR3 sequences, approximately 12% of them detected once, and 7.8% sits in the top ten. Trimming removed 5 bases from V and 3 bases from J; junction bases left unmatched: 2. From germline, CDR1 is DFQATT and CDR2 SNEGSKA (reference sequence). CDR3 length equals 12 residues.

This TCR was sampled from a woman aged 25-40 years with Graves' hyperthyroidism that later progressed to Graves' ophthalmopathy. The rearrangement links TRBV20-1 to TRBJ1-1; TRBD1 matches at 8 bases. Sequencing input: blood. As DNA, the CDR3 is TGCAGTGCTGACAGGGGAGACACTGAAGCTTTCTTT. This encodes CSADRGDTEAFF.